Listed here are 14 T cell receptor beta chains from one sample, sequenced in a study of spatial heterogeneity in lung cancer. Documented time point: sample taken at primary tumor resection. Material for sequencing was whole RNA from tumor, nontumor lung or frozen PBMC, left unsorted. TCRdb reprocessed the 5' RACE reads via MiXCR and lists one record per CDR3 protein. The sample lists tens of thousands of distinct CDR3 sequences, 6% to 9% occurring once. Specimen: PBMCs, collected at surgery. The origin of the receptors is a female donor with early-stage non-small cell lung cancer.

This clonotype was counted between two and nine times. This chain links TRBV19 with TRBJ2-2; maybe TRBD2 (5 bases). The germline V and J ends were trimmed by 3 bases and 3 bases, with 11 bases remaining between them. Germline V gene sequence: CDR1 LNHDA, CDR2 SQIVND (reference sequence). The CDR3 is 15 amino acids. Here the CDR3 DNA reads TGTGCCAGTAGTATGAGGGCCAGAGACACCGGGGAGCTGTTTTTT. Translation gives CASSMRARDTGELFF.

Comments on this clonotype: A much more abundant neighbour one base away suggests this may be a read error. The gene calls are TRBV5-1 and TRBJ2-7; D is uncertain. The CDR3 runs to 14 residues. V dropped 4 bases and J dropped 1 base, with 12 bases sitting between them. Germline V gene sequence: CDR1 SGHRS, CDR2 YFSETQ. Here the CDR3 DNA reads TGCGCCAGCAGCGTGACCGTGGATTCCTACGAGCAGTACTTC. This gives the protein CASSVTVDSYEQYF.

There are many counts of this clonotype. The DNA for the CDR3 is TGTGCCTGGAGCCCGGGACAGTTCTATGGCTACACCTTC. This gives the protein CAWSPGQFYGYTF. V usage is TRBV30 and J usage is TRBJ1-2, with 7 bases identical to TRBD1. The CDR3 runs 13 residues. V lost 3 bases to trimming and J lost 4 bases; unmatched junction nucleotides: 5. The germline CDR1 and CDR2 sequences are GTSNPN and SVGIG (reference sequence).

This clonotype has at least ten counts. As DNA, the CDR3 is TGTGCCAGCAGCCAACTCTACGAGCAGTACTTC. Protein: CASSQLYEQYF. The chain carries TRBV3-1 and TRBJ2-7; D is uncertain. CDR1 is LGHDT, CDR2 YNNKEL, per germline (reference sequence). Trimming shortened V by 2 bases and J by 3 bases, and 2 bases separated the two germline ends. The CDR3 length is 11 residues.

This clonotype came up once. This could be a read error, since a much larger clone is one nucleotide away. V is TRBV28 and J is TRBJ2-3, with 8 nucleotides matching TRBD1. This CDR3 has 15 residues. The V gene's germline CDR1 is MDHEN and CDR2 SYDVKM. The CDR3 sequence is CASRVTGVRTDAQYF. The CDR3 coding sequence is TGTGCCAGCAGGGTGACAGGGGTCCGCACAGATGCGCAGTATTTT.

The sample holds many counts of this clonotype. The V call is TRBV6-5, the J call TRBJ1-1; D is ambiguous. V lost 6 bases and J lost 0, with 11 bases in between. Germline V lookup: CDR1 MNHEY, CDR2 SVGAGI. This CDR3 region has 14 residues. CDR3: CASSWVGMNTEAFF. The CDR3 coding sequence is TGTGCCAGCAGCTGGGTAGGGATGAACACTGAAGCTTTCTTT.

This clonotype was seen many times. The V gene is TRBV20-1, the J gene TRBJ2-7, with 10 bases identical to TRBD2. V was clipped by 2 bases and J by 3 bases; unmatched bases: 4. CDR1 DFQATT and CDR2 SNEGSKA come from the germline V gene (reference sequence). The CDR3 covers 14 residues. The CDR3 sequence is CSARTLAGDYEQYF. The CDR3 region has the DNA TGCAGTGCTAGAACGCTAGCGGGGGACTACGAGCAGTACTTC.

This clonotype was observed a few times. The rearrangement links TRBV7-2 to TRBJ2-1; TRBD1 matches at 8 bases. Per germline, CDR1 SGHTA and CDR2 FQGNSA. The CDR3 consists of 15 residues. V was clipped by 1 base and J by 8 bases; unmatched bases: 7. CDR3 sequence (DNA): TGTGCCAGCAGCTTAGGAGGACAGGGTTTCCATGAGCAGTTCTTC. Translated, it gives CASSLGGQGFHEQFF.

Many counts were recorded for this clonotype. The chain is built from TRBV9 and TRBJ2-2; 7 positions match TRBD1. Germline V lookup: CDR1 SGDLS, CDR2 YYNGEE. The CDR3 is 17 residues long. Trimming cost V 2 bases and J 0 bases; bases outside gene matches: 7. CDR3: CASSVPGQRSNTGELFF. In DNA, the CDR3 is TGTGCCAGCAGCGTCCCGGGACAGAGATCGAACACCGGGGAGCTGTTTTTT. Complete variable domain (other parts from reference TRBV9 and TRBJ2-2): DSGVTQTPKHLITATGQRVTLRCSPRSGDLSVYWYQQSLDQGLQFLIQYYNGEERAKGNILERFSAQQFPDLHSELNLSSLELGDSALYFCASSVPGQRSNTGELFFGEGSRLTVL.

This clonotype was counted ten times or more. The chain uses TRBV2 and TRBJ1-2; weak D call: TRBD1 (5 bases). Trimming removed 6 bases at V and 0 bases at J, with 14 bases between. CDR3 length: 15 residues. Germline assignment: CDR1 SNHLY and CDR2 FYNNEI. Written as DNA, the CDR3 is TGTGCCAGCAGCCCGGTGGGGGGAGCTAACTATGGCTACACCTTC. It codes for CASSPVGGANYGYTF. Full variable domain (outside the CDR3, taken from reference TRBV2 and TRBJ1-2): EPEVTQTPSHQVTQMGQEVILRCVPISNHLYFYWYRQILGQKVEFLVSFYNNEISEKSEIFDDQFSVERPDGSNFTLKIRSTKLEDSAMYFCASSPVGGANYGYTFGSGTRLTVV.

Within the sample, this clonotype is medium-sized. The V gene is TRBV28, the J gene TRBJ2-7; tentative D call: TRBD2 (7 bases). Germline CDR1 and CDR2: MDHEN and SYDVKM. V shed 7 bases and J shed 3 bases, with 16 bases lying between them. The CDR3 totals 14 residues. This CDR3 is CASNKQGGYYEQYF. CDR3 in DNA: TGTGCCAGCAACAAACAGGGAGGGTACTACGAGCAGTACTTC.

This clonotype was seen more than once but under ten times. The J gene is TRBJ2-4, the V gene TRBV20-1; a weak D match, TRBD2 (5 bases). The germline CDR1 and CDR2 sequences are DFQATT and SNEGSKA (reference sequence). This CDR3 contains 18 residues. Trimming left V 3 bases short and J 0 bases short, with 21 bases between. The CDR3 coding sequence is TGCAGTGCTAGCAGACCCCAGTTGGGAGACCTAGCCAAAAACATTCAGTACTTC. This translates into CSASRPQLGDLAKNIQYF.

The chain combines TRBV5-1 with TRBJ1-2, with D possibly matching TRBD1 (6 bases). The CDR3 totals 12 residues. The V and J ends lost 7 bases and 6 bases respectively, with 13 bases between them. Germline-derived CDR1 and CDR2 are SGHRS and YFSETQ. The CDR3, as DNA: TGCGCCAGCGGCGACAGGCCTAATGGCTACACCTTC. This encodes CASGDRPNGYTF.

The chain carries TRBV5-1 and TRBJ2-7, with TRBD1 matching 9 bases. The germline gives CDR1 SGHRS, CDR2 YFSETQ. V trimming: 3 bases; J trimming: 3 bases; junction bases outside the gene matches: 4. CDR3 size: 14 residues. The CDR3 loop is CASSSTGGYYEQYF. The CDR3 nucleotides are TGCGCCAGCAGCTCCACAGGGGGCTACTACGAGCAGTACTTC.